This T cell receptor beta chain was identified in a study of vaccination and CD4 T cells after COVID-19 (dated by TCRdb to between 2020 and 2023). Concerning the study at large: Every convalescent patient had a positive nasal swab PCR test for SARS-CoV-2, with mild disease in several patients and severe disease in one. Six males and four females were included in the convalescent cohort, with two Hispanic individuals, seven Caucasians, two Asians and one multiracial person represented. Two doses of either the Pfizer-BioNTech BNT162b2 vaccine (n=8) or the Moderna mRNA-1273 vaccine (n=2) were administered to participants. Post-COVID blood samples were collected from convalescent patients a median of around 100 days after diagnosis, with a range of about 35 to 161 days. Post-vaccine blood samples were obtained a median of approximately 74 days after the second vaccine dose, with a range of about 14 to 241 days. For stimulating the cultures, overlapping spike peptide pools were used, derived from SARS-CoV-2 as well as from the common cold coronaviruses HCoV-NL63, HCoV-OC43 and HCoV-229E. Control cultures used a CEFX viral epitope pool as positive control, an HIV-1 Nef peptide pool as negative control, or no peptide. In more than eight COVID-19 convalescent patients and several infection-naive healthy vaccine recipients, researchers compared the spike-specific CD4+ TCR repertoire from before mRNA vaccination with the repertoire from after. On the study overall, not on this receptor specifically: Relatively few convalescent patients were included in the study, and early timepoints after natural infection were not analyzed. In convalescent patients, nearly all vaccine-specific clones (304 of 307) were found to be mono-reactive for SARS-CoV-2 spike rather than cross-reactive with common cold coronaviruses. In convalescent patients, a median approximately 89% of post-vaccine SARS-CoV-2-reactive clones were detected only after vaccination, suggesting vaccine-specific priming. Although the median number of SARS-CoV-2-reactive clonotypes went up from around 19 after infection to 38 after vaccination, the increase was not significant.

V trim: 6 bases; J trim: 3 bases; unmatched bases: 7. Inclusive of the bounding cysteine and phenylalanine, the CDR3 is 14 residues long. Only CDR3 DNA is held: 42 bases, read in frame from base 1. The germline V gene (reference sequence) yields DFQATT for CDR1 and SNEGSKA for CDR2. Library preparation was by PCR. DNA from cultured CD4+ T cells was subjected to TCR sequencing with the Oncomine TCR Beta short-read assay at the Johns Hopkins FTIC core. The QIAamp micro DNA kit was used to extract genomic DNA from the cultured CD4+ T cells. Oncomine TCR Beta libraries made from cultured CD4+ T cells were pooled using unique dual indexes and sequenced on an Illumina iSeq 100. In the source study's methods: Non-productive sequences were removed, and CDR3s that did not start with C, did not end with F or W, or were shorter than 7 amino acids were discarded. The MANAFEST web application identified antigen-specific clonotypes by comparing peptide-stimulated wells against reference wells and other culture wells. Positive clones required FDR below 0.05, an odds ratio above 5, and productive frequency above 0.1% in at least two of three replicate wells. Clonotypes that were significantly expanded in both SARS-CoV-2 spike wells and at least one common cold coronavirus spike condition were defined as cross-reactive. Similarity between CDR3 sequences was evaluated in R version 3.6.1 using Levenshtein distances (stringdist) and unrooted phylogenetic trees (ape). Using fastp at Q25 and MiXCR, TCRdb reprocessed the public reads and kept productive beta chains. Entries that share a CDR3 protein sequence are merged under the most common genes and DNA. Clone size and V and J calls follow TCRdb, not the original study. The sample includes 9,500 or so distinct CDR3 sequences, with 68% observed a single time. The ten largest make up roughly 10% of the sample.

A few counts support this clonotype. Its antigen remains unidentified. No base quality values were provided; no much bigger clone lies one nucleotide off. Taken with the paper, the label for treatment or condition translates to: roughly ten-day PBMC culture with coronavirus spike peptide pools or control peptides (ViraFEST assay). The ViraFEST assay was used in the study, in which antigen-specific T cells were expanded with peptide pools and expanded clonotypes were subsequently identified by TCR sequencing. The convalescent patients' positive SARS-CoV-2 PCR tests fell between March and December 2020, which was before the Alpha, Beta and Delta variants emerged in the United States. Each well held about 1.8 million PBMCs cultured with approximately 9.1 ug/ml peptide pools in IMDM containing approximately 5% human AB serum and roughly 10 IU/ml IL-2. On days 3 and 7, half of the culture medium was replaced with fresh IL-2-containing medium. After 10 days of culture, CD4+ T cells were isolated by negative selection with the EasySep CD4+ T cell isolation kit. Ficoll-Paque Plus gradient centrifugation was used to isolate PBMCs from whole blood, and the isolated PBMCs were then either used fresh or cryopreserved at -140C. In general, triplicate wells were set up for every culture condition.

The sequenced sample was CD4+ T cells from blood, cultured in vitro, obtained before SARS-CoV-2 vaccination. The V gene is TRBV20-1 and the J gene is TRBJ2-5, and 10 junctional nucleotides match TRBD1. The sequence was collected from a human donor who had recovered from COVID-19. The CDR3 in this case is CSARQGAREETQYF. The sequence in DNA is TGCAGTGCGAGACAGGGGGCGAGAGAAGAGACCCAGTACTTC.